The 9 T cell receptor beta chains in this list originate from one sample, sequenced in a study of OX40 agonist ivuxolimab in advanced cancers. TCRdb's copy holds only in-frame clones and misses some; the assay was immunoSEQ multiplex PCR. The table shows tens of thousands of clones, with 75% to 90% occurring only once. Material: CD4+ or CD8+ T cells sorted from blood, obtained in a trial of the OX40 agonist ivuxolimab. The receptors originated from an adult with an advanced solid tumor such as melanoma, head and neck, liver or kidney cancer.

J is TRBJ1-1 and V is TRBV9; TRBD1 matches 8 bases. CDR1 SGDLS and CDR2 YYNGEE come from the germline V gene. The trim removed 5 bases at V and 5 bases at J, leaving 5 bases unmatched. There are 13 residues in the CDR3. CDR3 nucleotide sequence: TGTGCCAGCAGTTATCAGGGGGCTACTGAAGCTTTCTTT. It yields the protein CASSYQGATEAFF.

The V and J genes are TRBV7-3 and TRBJ1-2; tentatively, D is TRBD1 (6 bases). The CDR3 runs 13 residues. V lost 5 bases, J lost 8 bases, and 15 bases lay in between. The germline gives CDR1 SGHTA, CDR2 FQGTGA. CDR3 in amino acids: CASSPGTGRGYTF. CDR3 in DNA: TGTGCCAGCAGCCCTGGAACAGGGAGGGGCTACACCTTC.

This clone appeared a single time. The chain is built from TRBV28 and TRBJ1-3, with D possibly being TRBD1 (5 bases). The V end lost 3 bases, the J end lost 0 bases, and 9 bases lay between the germline ends. The length of the CDR3 is 15 residues. Looked up from germline, CDR1 is MDHEN and CDR2 is SYDVKM. CDR3 bases: TGTGCCAGCAGTTTCGGCGGGGCCTCTGGAAACACCATATATTTT. This translates into CASSFGGASGNTIYF.

V and J are TRBV10-3 and TRBJ1-4; no definite D call. Germline CDR1 reads ENHRY; CDR2 reads SYGVKD. V was cut by 6 bases and J by 5 bases, with 10 bases left in between. The CDR3 sequence is 13 residues long. CDR3 coding DNA: TGTGCCATCAGGACCGGGTTGAATGAAAAACTGTTTTTT. Its translation: CAIRTGLNEKLFF.

A single count supports this clone. The chain couples TRBV5-1 to TRBJ1-2, with 7 nucleotides matching TRBD1. This CDR3 has 13 amino acids. The V gene end was trimmed by 2 bases and the J gene end by 7 bases; junction bases not matched to a gene: 5. Germline CDR1 is SGHRS and CDR2 is YFSETQ. CDR3 residues: CASSFGTEAGYTF. The CDR3 nucleotides read TGCGCCAGCAGCTTTGGGACAGAAGCTGGCTACACCTTC.

The chain has TRBV2 and TRBJ2-1; D remains unclear. V was shortened by 7 bases and J by 0 bases, with 16 bases between the two germline ends. The CDR3 runs to 16 residues. Per the germline V gene, CDR1 is SNHLY and CDR2 is FYNNEI. The CDR3 sequence is CASTLRQTSSYNEQFF. CDR3 nucleotides: TGTGCCAGCACTCTCCGGCAGACCAGCTCCTACAATGAGCAGTTCTTC.

V gene TRBV7-2 combines with J gene TRBJ1-2, with 7 bases aligning to TRBD1. Trimming cost V 5 bases and J 4 bases; bases outside gene matches: 4. The germline V gene has CDR1 SGHTA and CDR2 FQGNSA. The CDR3 is 13 residues long. The CDR3 region has the DNA TGTGCCAGCAGCGCCGACAGGGTCTATGGCTACACCTTC. The encoded protein is CASSADRVYGYTF.

CDR3: CATSREKTSGHDTQYF. The CDR3 nucleotides read TGTGCCACCAGCAGAGAAAAGACTAGCGGTCATGATACGCAGTATTTT. The chain carries TRBV15 and TRBJ2-3, with 9 nucleotides matching TRBD2. V gave up 0 bases and J gave up 6 bases; unmatched junction bases: 7. The V gene's germline CDR1 is LNHNV and CDR2 YYDKDF (reference sequence). The CDR3 length is 16 residues.

This chain joins TRBV18 and TRBJ1-2; weak D call: TRBD1 (5 bases). The CDR3 consists of 14 residues. V gave up 1 base and J gave up 7 bases, with 13 bases separating them. The germline V gene encodes CDR1 KGHSH and CDR2 LQKENI. CDR3: CASSPRDSQGGYTF. The CDR3 region has the DNA TGTGCCAGCTCACCACGGGACTCTCAGGGTGGCTACACCTTC. The complete variable domain, with remaining parts taken from reference TRBV18 and TRBJ1-2, reads NAGVMQNPRHLVRRRGQEARLRCSPMKGHSHVYWYRQLPEEGLKFMVYLQKENIIDESGMPKERFSAEFPKEGPSILRIQQVVRGDSAAYFCASSPRDSQGGYTFGSGTRLTVV.